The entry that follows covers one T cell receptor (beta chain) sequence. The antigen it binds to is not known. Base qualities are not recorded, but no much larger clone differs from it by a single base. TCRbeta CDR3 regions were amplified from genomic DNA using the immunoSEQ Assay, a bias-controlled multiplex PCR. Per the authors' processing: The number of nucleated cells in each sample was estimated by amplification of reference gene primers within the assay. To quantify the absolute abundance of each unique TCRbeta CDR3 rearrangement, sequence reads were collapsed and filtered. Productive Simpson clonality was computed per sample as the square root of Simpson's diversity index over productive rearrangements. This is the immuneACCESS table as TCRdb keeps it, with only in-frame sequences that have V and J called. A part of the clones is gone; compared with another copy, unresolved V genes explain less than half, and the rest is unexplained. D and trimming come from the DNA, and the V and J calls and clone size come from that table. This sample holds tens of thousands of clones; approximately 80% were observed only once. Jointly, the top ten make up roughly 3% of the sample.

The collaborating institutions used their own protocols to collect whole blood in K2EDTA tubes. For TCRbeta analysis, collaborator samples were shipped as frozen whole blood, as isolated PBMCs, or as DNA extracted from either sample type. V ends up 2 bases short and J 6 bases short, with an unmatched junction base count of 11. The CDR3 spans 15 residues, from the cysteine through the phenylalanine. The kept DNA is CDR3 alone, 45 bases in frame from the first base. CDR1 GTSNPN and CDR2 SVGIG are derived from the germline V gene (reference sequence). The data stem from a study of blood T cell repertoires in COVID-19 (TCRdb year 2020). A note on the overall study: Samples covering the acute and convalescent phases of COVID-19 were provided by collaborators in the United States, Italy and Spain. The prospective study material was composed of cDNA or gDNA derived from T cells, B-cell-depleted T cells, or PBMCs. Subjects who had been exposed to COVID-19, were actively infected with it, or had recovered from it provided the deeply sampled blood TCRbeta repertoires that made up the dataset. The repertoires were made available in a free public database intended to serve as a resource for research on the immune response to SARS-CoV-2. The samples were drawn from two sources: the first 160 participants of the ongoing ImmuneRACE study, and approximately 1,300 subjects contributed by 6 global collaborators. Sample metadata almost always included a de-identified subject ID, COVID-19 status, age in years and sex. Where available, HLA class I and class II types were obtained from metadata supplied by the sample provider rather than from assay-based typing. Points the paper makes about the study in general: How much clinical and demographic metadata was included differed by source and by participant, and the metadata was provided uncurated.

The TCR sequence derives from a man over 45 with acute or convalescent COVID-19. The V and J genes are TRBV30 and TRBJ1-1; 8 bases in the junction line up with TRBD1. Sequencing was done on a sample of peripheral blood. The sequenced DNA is TGTGCCTGGAGTCGACGGGCAGGGGGCTCTGCTGAAGCTTTCTTT. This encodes CAWSRRAGGSAEAFF.